Below are 30 T cell receptor beta chains sequenced from a single sample in a study of T cell clonotyping in hematopoietic cell transplantation. Generated by immunoSEQ multiplex PCR, the TCRdb table keeps only in-frame clones and is missing some. The sample holds 15,000 to 20,000 clones, about 61% seen once. Sequences were derived from PBMCs, sampled 30 days after allogeneic stem cell transplant. These receptors all come from a male patient in his forties or fifties who had an allogeneic stem cell transplant from an unrelated donor, so T cells may come from the graft donor. Some clones in this sample may be carry-over from other donors' samples.

This clone was detected a few times. Other DNA sequences from this sample encode an identical CDR3 as well. The V call is TRBV10-3, the J call TRBJ1-5; 8 bases match TRBD1. CDR1 is ENHRY, CDR2 SYGVKD, per germline. CDR3 length equals 14 residues. V was clipped by 8 bases and J by 0 bases; unmatched bases: 3. This chain's CDR3 is CAIGTGDSNQPQHF. DNA for the CDR3: TGTGCCATCGGGACAGGAGATAGCAATCAGCCCCAGCATTTT.

This clone was seen a handful of times. V and J are TRBV29-1 and TRBJ1-1; unclear D gene. V gave up 1 base and J gave up 11 bases, with 17 bases separating them. The germline V gene encodes CDR1 SQVTM and CDR2 ANQGSEA. The CDR3 loop spans 13 amino acids. The CDR3 DNA sequence: TGCAGCGTTGAAGTTCCCGGCTCCTATGGGGCTTTCTTT. This encodes CSVEVPGSYGAFF.

This clone was seen just once. The chain employs TRBV30 and TRBJ1-2; 7 nucleotides agree with TRBD1. The CDR3 contains 14 residues. The junction had 10 bases not matched to a gene; V was cut back by 2 bases and J by 7 bases. Per germline, CDR1 GTSNPN and CDR2 SVGIG (reference sequence). The CDR3 nucleotides are TGTGCCTGGAGTCGCGGGTCCGGGACAGCTGGCTACACCTTC. Encoded protein: CAWSRGSGTAGYTF.

This clone was seen a handful of times. At one boundary the junction diverges from the germline segment, which might be a read error. The chain employs TRBV7-7 and TRBJ2-5, with 10 bases lining up with TRBD1. Per germline, CDR1 SSHAT and CDR2 FNYEAQ (reference sequence). The CDR3 loop spans 16 amino acids. CDR3 coding DNA: TGTGCTAGCAGCTTGTTAGGACAGGGGGGCCAAGAGACCCAGTACTTC. Amino acid sequence: CASSLLGQGGQETQYF.

The rearrangement links TRBV10-1 to TRBJ2-7; tentatively, D is TRBD2 (5 bases). This CDR3 comprises 14 residues. The germline V and J ends were trimmed by 2 bases and 3 bases, with 11 bases remaining between them. Germline CDR1 is WNHNN and CDR2 is SYGVQD (reference sequence). CDR3 nucleotides: TGCGCCAGCAGTGAGGGGCCAGCGGACTACGAGCAGTACTTC. It translates to CASSEGPADYEQYF.

The genes are TRBV6-5 and TRBJ1-5; TRBD1 is a possible D gene (5 bases). The V gene's germline CDR1 is MNHEY and CDR2 SVGAGI. The CDR3 runs to 14 residues. Trimming removed 0 bases at V and 7 bases at J, with 10 bases between. The CDR3 reads CASSYSRGGQPQHF. The CDR3 DNA sequence: TGTGCCAGCAGTTACTCAAGGGGAGGACAGCCCCAGCATTTT.

This clone has a handful of counts. The V gene is TRBV28, the J gene TRBJ1-1; tentatively, D is TRBD1 (5 bases). Germline CDR1 and CDR2: MDHEN and SYDVKM. Trimming removed 7 bases from V and 11 bases from J, with 14 bases in between. The CDR3 sequence is 11 residues long. The CDR3 region is CASNYWDEAFF. The CDR3 coding sequence is TGTGCCAGCAACTATTGGGACGAGGCTTTCTTT. Supplemented by reference TRBV28 and TRBJ1-1, the full variable domain reads DVKVTQSSRYLVKRTGEKVFLECVQDMDHENMFWYRQDPGLGLRLIYFSYDVKMKEKGDIPEGYSVSREKKERFSLILESASTNQTSMYLCASNYWDEAFFGQGTRLTVV.

V and J are TRBV5-1 and TRBJ1-1; a possible D gene is TRBD1 (5 bases). The CDR3 loop spans 16 amino acids. V dropped 4 bases and J dropped 3 bases, with 19 bases sitting between them. Germline CDR1 is SGHRS and CDR2 is YFSETQ. The CDR3 protein is CASSRNGAADDTEAFF. CDR3 nucleotides: TGCGCCAGCAGCCGGAACGGGGCCGCAGATGACACTGAAGCTTTCTTT.

The V gene is TRBV27, the J gene TRBJ2-7, with a possible D match to TRBD2 (5 bases). The CDR3 consists of 15 residues. From germline, CDR1 is MNHEY and CDR2 SMNVEV (reference sequence). V dropped 6 bases and J dropped 3 bases, with 18 bases sitting between them. CDR3 DNA sequence: TGTGCCAGCAGCCTGGGGAGAGGACCTTACTACGAGCAGTACTTC. It codes for CASSLGRGPYYEQYF.

This clone is medium-sized in the sample. The chain links TRBV29-1 to TRBJ1-1, with a possible D match to TRBD1 (5 bases). V lost 7 bases to trimming and J lost 5 bases, with 8 bases between them. Germline V gene lookup returns CDR1 SQVTM and CDR2 ANQGSEA. The CDR3 is 10 amino acids. CDR3 loop: CSAWGTEAFF. The CDR3 DNA sequence: TGCAGCGCTTGGGGGACTGAAGCTTTCTTT.

This clone was recorded a few times. Here the CDR3 DNA reads TGTGCCAGTAGTATAGATCTAGGGGCGGCCCTGGAGACCCAGTACTTC. It encodes CASSIDLGAALETQYF. The chain joins TRBV19 to TRBJ2-5; a weak D match, TRBD1 (5 bases). In germline, CDR1 is LNHDA, CDR2 SQIVND (reference sequence). The CDR3 length is 16 residues. V was shortened by 0 bases and J by 5 bases, with 16 bases between the two germline ends.

This clone was seen a few times. The rearrangement links TRBV10-3 to TRBJ2-5; D may be TRBD1 (6 bases). This CDR3 is built from 17 residues. Germline lookup yields CDR1 ENHRY and CDR2 SYGVKD. V was pared by 4 bases and J by 5 bases, with 23 bases between. This CDR3 is CAISVKNYRAAGETQYF. The DNA of the CDR3 is TGTGCCATCAGTGTGAAAAACTACAGGGCGGCAGGGGAGACCCAGTACTTC.

This clone was seen only a few times. The J gene is TRBJ1-5, the V gene TRBV30, with 8 bases fitting TRBD1. The CDR3 is 14 amino acids. The germline gives CDR1 GTSNPN, CDR2 SVGIG (reference sequence). V lost 4 bases to trimming and J lost 6 bases; unmatched junction nucleotides: 8. The CDR3 region is CAWKDAGGSQPQHF. Written as DNA, the CDR3 is TGTGCCTGGAAGGACGCAGGGGGCAGTCAGCCCCAGCATTTT.

The gene calls are TRBV6-1 and TRBJ1-4; the D is unclear. Per the germline V gene, CDR1 is MNHNS and CDR2 is SASEGT. The CDR3 has 18 amino acids. The V end was cut by 1 base, the J end by 12 bases, with 27 bases between. CDR3 nucleotides: TGTGCCAGCAGTGAAGTCGGACTAAGCCGGGCCGGCGATACGGAACTGTTTTTT. Amino acid sequence: CASSEVGLSRAGDTELFF.

The rearrangement uses TRBV6-5 and TRBJ1-1, with D tentatively TRBD1 (6 bases). CDR3 length equals 14 residues. Trimming took 4 bases from V and 5 from J, leaving 14 bases between them. Germline V gene data show CDR1 as MNHEY and CDR2 as SVGAGI. CDR3 in DNA: TGTGCCAGCAGTTTCGAAAGGGGGGTGACTGAAGCTTTCTTT. This codes for CASSFERGVTEAFF.

The chain employs TRBV2 and TRBJ2-7; D not certain. This CDR3 has 13 amino acids. V dropped 1 base and J dropped 3 bases, with 7 bases sitting between them. Looked up from germline, CDR1 is SNHLY and CDR2 is FYNNEI. The CDR3 DNA reads as TGTGCCAGCAGTGAAGACAGAGACTACGAGCAGTACTTC. Translating it yields CASSEDRDYEQYF. The whole variable domain, remainder taken from reference TRBV2 and TRBJ2-7, is EPEVTQTPSHQVTQMGQEVILRCVPISNHLYFYWYRQILGQKVEFLVSFYNNEISEKSEIFDDQFSVERPDGSNFTLKIRSTKLEDSAMYFCASSEDRDYEQYFGPGTRLTVT.

The genes are TRBV7-8 and TRBJ2-2; 8 bases are a match to TRBD2. Germline lookup yields CDR1 SGHVS and CDR2 FQNEAQ. Trimming removed 10 bases from V and 2 bases from J; junction bases left unmatched: 6. There are 14 residues in the CDR3. The CDR3 bases are TGTGCCATATCGACTAGCGAAAACACCGGGGAGCTGTTTTTT. Translating it yields CAISTSENTGELFF.

This chain joins TRBV6-5 and TRBJ1-5; no definite D call. The CDR3 has 13 amino acids. Germline V gene data show CDR1 as MNHEY and CDR2 as SVGAGI. The germline V and J ends were trimmed by 7 bases and 4 bases, with 11 bases remaining between them. CDR3 protein: CASTRGPNQPQHF. For the CDR3, the DNA is TGTGCCAGCACTCGAGGGCCTAATCAGCCCCAGCATTTT.

This clone was seen more than once but under ten times. The chain employs TRBV14 and TRBJ1-2, with 9 bases that match TRBD1. The CDR3 extends over 15 amino acids. The V and J ends lost 3 bases and 2 bases, in that order; junction bases with no gene match: 4. Germline CDR1 SGHDN, CDR2 FVKESK. The CDR3 region has the DNA TGTGCCAGCAGCCACCGGACAGGGGCAAACTATGGCTACACCTTC. Protein product: CASSHRTGANYGYTF.

The chain recombines TRBV6-5 with TRBJ2-2; D is perhaps TRBD1 (5 bases). The CDR3 spans 14 residues. Trimming removed 6 bases from V and 3 bases from J, with 11 bases in between. The germline CDR1 and CDR2 sequences are MNHEY and SVGAGI. CDR3: CASRPPRDTGELFF. The CDR3 bases are TGTGCCAGCAGACCCCCCAGGGACACCGGGGAGCTGTTTTTT.

A few counts support this clone. The rearrangement joins TRBV14 to TRBJ2-7; either TRBD1 or TRBD2 may fit D (5 bases each). V was shortened by 8 bases and J by 3 bases, with 14 bases between the two germline ends. The CDR3 totals 13 residues. CDR1 and CDR2 (germline): SGHDN, FVKESK. The DNA of the CDR3 is TGTGCCAGCTCACCCGGGACCTACTACGAGCAGTACTTC. It codes for CASSPGTYYEQYF.

About this clone itself: The junction and the germline gene differ at one end; a read error may be behind it. V usage is TRBV6-1 and J usage is TRBJ1-5; possibly TRBD1 for D (6 bases). The CDR3 extends over 15 amino acids. The germline V gene has CDR1 MNHNS and CDR2 SASEGT. As DNA, the CDR3 is TGTGCCAGCAGCGAAGACAGGTTGGGCAATCAGCCCCAGCATTTT. Protein product: CASSEDRLGNQPQHF.

This clone was counted once. The chain joins TRBV6-6 to TRBJ1-5, with a weak D call TRBD1 (6 bases). This CDR3 contains 16 residues. Trimming took 0 bases from V and 4 from J, leaving 13 bases between them. CDR1 is MNHNY and CDR2 is SVGAGI in the germline V gene (reference sequence). CDR3 amino acids: CASSYSGGAGNQPQHF. In DNA, the CDR3 is TGTGCCAGCAGTTACTCGGGGGGGGCCGGAAATCAGCCCCAGCATTTT.

This clone was seen only a few times. The chain combines TRBV13 with TRBJ1-5; D unclear. This CDR3 comprises 12 residues. V was clipped by 3 bases and J by 6 bases, with 6 bases between them. Per germline, CDR1 PRHDT and CDR2 FYEKMQ (reference sequence). DNA for the CDR3: TGTGCCAGCAGCTTCCGAGGTCAGCCCCAGCATTTT. This codes for CASSFRGQPQHF.

This sequence joins TRBV7-2 and TRBJ2-3, with no clear D. This CDR3 spans 16 amino acids. Trimming cost V 1 base and J 2 bases, with 13 bases left between them. Germline CDR1 and CDR2: SGHTA and FQGNSA. The CDR3 here is CASSLGIAIHTDTQYF. For the CDR3, the DNA is TGTGCCAGCAGCTTAGGTATAGCAATCCACACAGATACGCAGTATTTT.

The J gene is TRBJ2-3, the V gene TRBV5-8; perhaps TRBD2 as D (6 bases). Germline-derived CDR1 and CDR2 are SGHTS and YDEGEE. CDR3 length: 13 residues. V lost 1 base to trimming and J lost 4 bases, with 7 bases between them. CDR3 coding DNA: TGTGCCAGCAGCTTGCCGGGGGCAGATACGCAGTATTTT. Translated: CASSLPGADTQYF.

The genes are TRBV28 and TRBJ2-7; a possible D gene is TRBD1 (5 bases). This CDR3 has 12 amino acids. Trimming pared 6 bases from V and 6 bases from J, leaving 12 bases between. Germline V CDR1 and CDR2: MDHEN, SYDVKM. CDR3 in DNA: TGTGCCAGCAGAGACCCAGGGATCGAGCAGTACTTC. Protein product: CASRDPGIEQYF.

The CDR3 region has the DNA TGTGCCAGCAGCAAAGGCAGGACCTACACTGAAGCTTTCTTT. Protein: CASSKGRTYTEAFF. The chain employs TRBV21-1 and TRBJ1-1. TRBV21-1 is reported as a pseudogene. This CDR3 is built from 14 residues.

The chain couples TRBV28 to TRBJ1-6; D uncertain. Germline V gene sequence: CDR1 MDHEN, CDR2 SYDVKM. V lost 7 bases, J lost 5 bases, and 15 bases lay in between. This CDR3 is 15 amino acids long. As DNA, the CDR3 is TGTGCCAGCATTGGCCAGGCGGAAAATAATTCACCCCTCCACTTT. Its protein is CASIGQAENNSPLHF.

This sequence joins TRBV4-3 and TRBJ1-2; D remains ambiguous. CDR3 size: 15 residues. The V gene's germline CDR1 is LGHNA and CDR2 YSLEER. The V and J ends lost 6 bases and 4 bases respectively, with 18 bases between them. The DNA for the CDR3 is TGCGCCAGCAGGTTAACGAAACTTTCTGGCTATGGCTACACCTTC. It translates to CASRLTKLSGYGYTF.